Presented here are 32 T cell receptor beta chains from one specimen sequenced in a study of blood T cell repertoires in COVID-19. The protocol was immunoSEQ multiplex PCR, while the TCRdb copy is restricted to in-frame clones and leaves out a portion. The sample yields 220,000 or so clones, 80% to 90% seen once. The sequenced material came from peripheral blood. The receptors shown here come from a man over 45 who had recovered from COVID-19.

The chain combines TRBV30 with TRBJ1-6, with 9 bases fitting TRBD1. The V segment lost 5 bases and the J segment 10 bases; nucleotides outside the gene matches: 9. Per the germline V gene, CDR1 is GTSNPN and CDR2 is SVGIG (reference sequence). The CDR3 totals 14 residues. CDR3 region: CAWDSGTGYSPLHF. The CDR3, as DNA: TGTGCCTGGGACTCCGGGACAGGGTACTCACCCCTCCACTTT.

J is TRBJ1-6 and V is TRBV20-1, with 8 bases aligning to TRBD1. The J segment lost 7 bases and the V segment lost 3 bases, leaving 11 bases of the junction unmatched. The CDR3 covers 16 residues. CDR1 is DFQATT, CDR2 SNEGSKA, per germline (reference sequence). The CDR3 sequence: CSASGQGSFANSPLHF. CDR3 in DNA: TGCAGTGCTAGTGGACAGGGATCATTTGCGAATTCACCCCTCCACTTT.

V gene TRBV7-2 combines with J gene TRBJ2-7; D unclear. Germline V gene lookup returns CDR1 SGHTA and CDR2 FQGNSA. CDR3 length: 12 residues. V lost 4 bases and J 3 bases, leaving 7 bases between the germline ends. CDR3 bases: TGTGCCAGCAGCTCACAGCACTACGAGCAGTACTTC. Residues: CASSSQHYEQYF.

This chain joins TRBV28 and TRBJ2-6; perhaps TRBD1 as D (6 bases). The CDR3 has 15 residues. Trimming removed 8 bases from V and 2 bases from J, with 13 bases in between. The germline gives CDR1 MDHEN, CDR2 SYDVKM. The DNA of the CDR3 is TGTGCCAGCGCGGCAGGGGCAGCTGGGGCCAACGTCCTGACTTTC. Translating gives CASAAGAAGANVLTF.

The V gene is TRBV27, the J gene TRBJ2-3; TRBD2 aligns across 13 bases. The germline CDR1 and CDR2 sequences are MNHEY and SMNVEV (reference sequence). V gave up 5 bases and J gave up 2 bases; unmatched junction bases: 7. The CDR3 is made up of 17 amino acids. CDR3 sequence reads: CASSPRTSGSFTDTQYF. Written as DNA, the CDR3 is TGTGCCAGCAGTCCAAGGACTAGCGGGAGCTTCACAGATACGCAGTATTTT.

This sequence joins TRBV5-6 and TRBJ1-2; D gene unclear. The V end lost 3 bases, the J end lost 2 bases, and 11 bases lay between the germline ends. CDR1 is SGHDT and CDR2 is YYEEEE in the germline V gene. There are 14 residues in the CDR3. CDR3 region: CASSYLDHNYGYTF. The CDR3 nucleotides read TGTGCCAGCAGCTATTTAGATCACAACTATGGCTACACCTTC.

CDR3 nucleotide sequence: TGCGCCAGCAGCCAGAAACTAGCGGGAGTGGAAGAGACCCAGTACTTC. Its protein is CASSQKLAGVEETQYF. The chain employs TRBV4-1 and TRBJ2-5; 11 bases agree with TRBD2. The CDR3 is 16 residues long. V shed 3 bases, J shed 3 bases, and the junction held 6 bases outside the gene matches. CDR1 is MGHRA and CDR2 is YSYEKL in the germline V gene.

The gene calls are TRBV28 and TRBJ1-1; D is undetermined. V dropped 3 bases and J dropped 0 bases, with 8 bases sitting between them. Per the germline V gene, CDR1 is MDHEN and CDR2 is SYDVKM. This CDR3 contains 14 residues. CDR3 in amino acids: CASSFEGLNTEAFF. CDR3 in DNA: TGTGCCAGCAGTTTTGAGGGTCTGAACACTGAAGCTTTCTTT. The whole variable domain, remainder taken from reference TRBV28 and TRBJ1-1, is DVKVTQSSRYLVKRTGEKVFLECVQDMDHENMFWYRQDPGLGLRLIYFSYDVKMKEKGDIPEGYSVSREKKERFSLILESASTNQTSMYLCASSFEGLNTEAFFGQGTRLTVV.

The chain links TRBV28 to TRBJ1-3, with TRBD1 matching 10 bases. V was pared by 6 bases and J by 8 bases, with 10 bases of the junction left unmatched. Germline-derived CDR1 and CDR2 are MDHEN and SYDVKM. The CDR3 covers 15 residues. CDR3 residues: CASSTDRGRTDTIYF. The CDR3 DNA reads TGTGCCAGCAGCACCGACAGGGGGCGTACGGACACCATATATTTT.

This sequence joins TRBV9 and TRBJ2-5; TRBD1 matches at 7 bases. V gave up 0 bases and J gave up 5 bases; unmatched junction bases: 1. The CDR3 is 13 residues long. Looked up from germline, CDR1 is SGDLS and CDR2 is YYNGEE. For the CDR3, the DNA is TGTGCCAGCAGCGTAGGACAGGGCGAGACCCAGTACTTC. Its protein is CASSVGQGETQYF.

The CDR3 region has the DNA TGTGCCAGCAGCAAAACAGGGGCCGGGGCCAACGTCCTGACTTTC. Its translation is CASSKTGAGANVLTF. V usage is TRBV11-3 and J usage is TRBJ2-6, with TRBD1 identical over 7 bases. This CDR3 contains 15 residues. The germline CDR1 and CDR2 sequences are SGHNT and YENEEA. Trimming removed 5 bases from V and 4 bases from J; junction bases left unmatched: 5.

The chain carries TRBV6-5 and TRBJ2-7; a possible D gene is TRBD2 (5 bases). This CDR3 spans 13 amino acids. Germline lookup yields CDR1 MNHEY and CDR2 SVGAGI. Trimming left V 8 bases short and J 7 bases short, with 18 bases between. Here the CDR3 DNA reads TGTGCCAGCGCGCAGAGGGCCCGGTTTGAGCAGTACTTC. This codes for CASAQRARFEQYF.

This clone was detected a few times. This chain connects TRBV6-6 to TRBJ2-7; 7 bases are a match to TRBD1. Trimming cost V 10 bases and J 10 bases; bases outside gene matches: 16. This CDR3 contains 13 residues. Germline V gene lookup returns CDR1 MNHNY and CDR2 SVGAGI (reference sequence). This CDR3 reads CATRDRDEFPQYF. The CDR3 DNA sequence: TGTGCCACAAGAGACAGGGACGAGTTCCCACAGTACTTC.

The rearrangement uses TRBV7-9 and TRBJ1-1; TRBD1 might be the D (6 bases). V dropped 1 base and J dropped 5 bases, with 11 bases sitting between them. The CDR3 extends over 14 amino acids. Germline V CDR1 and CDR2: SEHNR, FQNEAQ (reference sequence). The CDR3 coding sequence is TGTGCCAGCAGCTTAGTGATCCAGGGGACTGAAGCTTTCTTT. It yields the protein CASSLVIQGTEAFF.

CDR3: CASSVQGPLPKNIQYF. For the CDR3, the DNA is TGTGCCAGCAGTGTTCAGGGCCCTCTTCCCAAAAACATTCAGTACTTC. The chain couples TRBV2 to TRBJ2-4, with a weak D call TRBD1 (5 bases). The CDR3 contains 16 residues. CDR1 is SNHLY, CDR2 FYNNEI, per germline. V shed 4 bases and J shed 2 bases, with 15 bases lying between them.

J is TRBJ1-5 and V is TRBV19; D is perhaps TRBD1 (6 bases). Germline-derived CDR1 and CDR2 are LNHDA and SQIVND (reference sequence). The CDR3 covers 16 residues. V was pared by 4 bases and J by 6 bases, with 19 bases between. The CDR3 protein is CASSREHRTAFQPQHF. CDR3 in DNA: TGTGCCAGTAGTAGGGAACATAGGACAGCCTTTCAGCCCCAGCATTTT.

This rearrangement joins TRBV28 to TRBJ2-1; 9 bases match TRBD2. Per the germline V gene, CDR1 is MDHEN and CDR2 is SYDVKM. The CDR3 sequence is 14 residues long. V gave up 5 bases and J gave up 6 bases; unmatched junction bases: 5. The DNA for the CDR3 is TGTGCCAGCAGTCTAGCGGGAAACCCCAATGAGCAGTTCTTC. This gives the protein CASSLAGNPNEQFF.

The CDR3 spells CASSYGQGVTGELFF. In DNA, the CDR3 is TGTGCCAGCAGCTATGGACAGGGAGTGACCGGGGAGCTGTTTTTT. This chain uses TRBV5-4 with TRBJ2-2; the match to TRBD1 covers 8 bases. Germline CDR1 SGHNT, CDR2 YYREEE (reference sequence). The V and J ends lost 3 bases and 5 bases, in that order; junction bases with no gene match: 6. The CDR3 extends over 15 amino acids.

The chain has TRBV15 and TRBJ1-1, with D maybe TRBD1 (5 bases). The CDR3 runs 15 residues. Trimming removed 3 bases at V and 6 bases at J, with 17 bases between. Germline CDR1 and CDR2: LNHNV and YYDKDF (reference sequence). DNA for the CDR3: TGTGCCACCAGCAGGGTTGGTGGCCCGACAGCTGAAGCTTTCTTT. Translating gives CATSRVGGPTAEAFF.

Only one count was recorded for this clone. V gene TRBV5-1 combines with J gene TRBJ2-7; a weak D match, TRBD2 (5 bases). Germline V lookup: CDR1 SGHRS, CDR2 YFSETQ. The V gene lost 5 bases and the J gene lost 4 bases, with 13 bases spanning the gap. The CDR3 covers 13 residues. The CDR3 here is CASSSRTGYEQYF. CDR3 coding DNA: TGCGCCAGCAGTTCCCGGACGGGGTACGAGCAGTACTTC.

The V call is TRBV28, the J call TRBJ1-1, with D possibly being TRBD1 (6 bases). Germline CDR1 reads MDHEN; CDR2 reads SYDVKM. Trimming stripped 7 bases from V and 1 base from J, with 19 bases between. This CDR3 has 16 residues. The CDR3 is CASNIQGFGGNTEAFF. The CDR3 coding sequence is TGTGCCAGCAATATACAGGGTTTTGGTGGGAACACTGAAGCTTTCTTT. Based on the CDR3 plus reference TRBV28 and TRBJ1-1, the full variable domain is DVKVTQSSRYLVKRTGEKVFLECVQDMDHENMFWYRQDPGLGLRLIYFSYDVKMKEKGDIPEGYSVSREKKERFSLILESASTNQTSMYLCASNIQGFGGNTEAFFGQGTRLTVV.

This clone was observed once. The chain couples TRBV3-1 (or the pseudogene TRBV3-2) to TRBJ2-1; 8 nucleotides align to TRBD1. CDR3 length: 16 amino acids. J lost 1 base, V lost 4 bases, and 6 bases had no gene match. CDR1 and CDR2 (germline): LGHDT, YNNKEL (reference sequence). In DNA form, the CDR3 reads TGTGCCAGCAGCCCGGACAGGGCATTATCCTACAATGAGCAGTTCTTC. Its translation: CASSPDRALSYNEQFF.

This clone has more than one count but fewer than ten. In DNA form, the CDR3 reads TGTGCCAGCAGCCAAGAAGGTAGCGGGAGCAAAAATGAGCAGTTCTTC. Its translation: CASSQEGSGSKNEQFF. This chain uses TRBV4-2 with TRBJ2-1; 9 nucleotides align to TRBD2. V was clipped by 0 bases and J by 7 bases; unmatched bases: 7. This CDR3 region has 16 residues. Per the germline V gene, CDR1 is LGHNA and CDR2 is YNFKEQ.

CDR3 sequence reads: CSVLGVTGTSWTNYEQYF. CDR3 DNA sequence: TGCAGCGTTTTGGGGGTCACCGGGACTAGCTGGACCAACTACGAGCAGTACTTC. The chain uses TRBV29-1 and TRBJ2-7; TRBD2 agrees at 9 bases. Trimming took 5 bases from V and 3 from J; bases not matched to a gene: 20. This CDR3 is 18 amino acids long. In germline, CDR1 is SQVTM, CDR2 ANQGSEA.

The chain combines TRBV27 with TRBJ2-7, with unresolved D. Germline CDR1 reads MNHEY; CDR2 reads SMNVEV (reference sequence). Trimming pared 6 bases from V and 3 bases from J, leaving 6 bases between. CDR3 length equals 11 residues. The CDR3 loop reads CASSNYYEQYF. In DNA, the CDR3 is TGTGCCAGCAGCAACTACTACGAGCAGTACTTC.

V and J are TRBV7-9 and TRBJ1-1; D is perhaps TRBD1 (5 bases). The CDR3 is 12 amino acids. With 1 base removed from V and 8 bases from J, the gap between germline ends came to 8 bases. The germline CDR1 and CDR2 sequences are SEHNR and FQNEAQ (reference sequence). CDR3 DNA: TGTGCCAGCAGCTTAGGTCCAGGGGAAGCTTTCTTT. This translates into CASSLGPGEAFF.

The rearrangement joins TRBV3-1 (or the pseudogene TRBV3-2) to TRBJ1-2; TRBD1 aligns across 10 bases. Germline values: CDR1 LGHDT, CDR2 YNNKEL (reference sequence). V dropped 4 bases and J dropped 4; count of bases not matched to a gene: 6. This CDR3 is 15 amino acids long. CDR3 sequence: CASSPPGQGFYGYTF. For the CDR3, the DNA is TGTGCCAGCAGCCCACCGGGACAGGGGTTCTATGGCTACACCTTC.

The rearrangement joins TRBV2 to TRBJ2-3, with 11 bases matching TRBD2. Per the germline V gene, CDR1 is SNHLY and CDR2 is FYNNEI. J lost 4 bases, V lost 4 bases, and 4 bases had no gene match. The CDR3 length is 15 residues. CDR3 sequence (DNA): TGTGCCAGCAGTGTACTAGCGGGAGTGGCAGATACGCAGTATTTT. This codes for CASSVLAGVADTQYF. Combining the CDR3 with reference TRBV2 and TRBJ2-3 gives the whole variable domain EPEVTQTPSHQVTQMGQEVILRCVPISNHLYFYWYRQILGQKVEFLVSFYNNEISEKSEIFDDQFSVERPDGSNFTLKIRSTKLEDSAMYFCASSVLAGVADTQYFGPGTRLTVL.

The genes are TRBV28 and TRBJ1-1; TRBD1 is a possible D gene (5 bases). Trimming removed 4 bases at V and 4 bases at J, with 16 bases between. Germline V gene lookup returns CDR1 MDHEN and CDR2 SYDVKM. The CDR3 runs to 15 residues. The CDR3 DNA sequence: TGTGCCAGCAGTTCGCCGGGACTGGGGAGCACTGAAGCTTTCTTT. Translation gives CASSSPGLGSTEAFF.

This CDR3 reads CASSASASTWTGELFF. The CDR3 nucleotides are TGTGCCAGCAGTGCGAGTGCCTCCACTTGGACCGGGGAGCTGTTTTTT. V is TRBV2 and J is TRBJ2-2; no reliable D call. This CDR3 comprises 16 residues. Per germline, CDR1 SNHLY and CDR2 FYNNEI. V lost 4 bases and J 5 bases, leaving 17 bases between the germline ends.

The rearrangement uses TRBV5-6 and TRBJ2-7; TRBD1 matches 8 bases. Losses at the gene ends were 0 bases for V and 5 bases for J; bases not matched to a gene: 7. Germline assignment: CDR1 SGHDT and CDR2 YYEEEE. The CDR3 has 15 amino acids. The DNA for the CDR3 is TGTGCCAGCAGCTTGGGGTGGACAGGGACTCACGAGCAGTACTTC. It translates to CASSLGWTGTHEQYF.

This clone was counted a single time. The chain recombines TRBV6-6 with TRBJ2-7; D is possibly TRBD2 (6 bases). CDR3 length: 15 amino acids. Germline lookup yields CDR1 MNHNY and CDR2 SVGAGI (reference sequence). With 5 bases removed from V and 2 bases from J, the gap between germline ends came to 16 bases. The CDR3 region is CASSNPGLGTYEQYF. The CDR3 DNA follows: TGTGCCAGCAGTAACCCGGGACTGGGGACCTACGAGCAGTACTTC.